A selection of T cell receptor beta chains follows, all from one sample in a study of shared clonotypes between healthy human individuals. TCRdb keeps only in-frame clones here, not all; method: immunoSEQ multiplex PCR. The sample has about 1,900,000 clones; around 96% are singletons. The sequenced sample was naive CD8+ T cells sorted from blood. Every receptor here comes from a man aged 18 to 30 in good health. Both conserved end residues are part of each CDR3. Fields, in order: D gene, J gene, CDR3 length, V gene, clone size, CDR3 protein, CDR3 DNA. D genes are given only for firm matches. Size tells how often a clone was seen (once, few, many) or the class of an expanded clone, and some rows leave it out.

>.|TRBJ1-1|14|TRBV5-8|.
CASSRLGAYTEAFF
TGTGCCAGCAGTCGCTTGGGAGCCTACACTGAAGCTTTCTTT
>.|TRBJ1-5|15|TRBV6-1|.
CASSEPTASNQPQHF
TGTGCCAGCAGTGAACCAACCGCTAGCAATCAGCCCCAGCATTTT
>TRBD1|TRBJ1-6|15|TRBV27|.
CASTLDRALGSPLHF
TGTGCCAGCACCCTGGACAGGGCCCTTGGATCACCCCTCCACTTT
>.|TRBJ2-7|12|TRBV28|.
CASSSSNWKQYF
TGTGCCAGCAGTTCGTCGAATTGGAAGCAGTACTTC
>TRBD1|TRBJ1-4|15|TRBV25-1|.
CASSEKGQGNEKLFF
TGTGCCAGCAGTGAAAAGGGACAGGGAAATGAAAAACTGTTTTTT
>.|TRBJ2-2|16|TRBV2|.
CASGNRWGQNTGELFF
TGTGCCAGCGGAAATAGGTGGGGACAGAACACCGGGGAGCTGTTTTTT
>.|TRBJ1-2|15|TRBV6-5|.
CASSYSVRDNYGYTF
TGTGCCAGCAGTTACTCAGTCAGGGACAACTATGGCTACACCTTC
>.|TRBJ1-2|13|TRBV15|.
CATSRAGEGGYTF
TGTGCCACCAGCAGAGCCGGTGAAGGTGGCTACACCTTC
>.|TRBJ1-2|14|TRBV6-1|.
CASSDRVAVLGYTF
TGTGCCAGCAGTGATCGGGTGGCGGTTTTAGGCTACACCTTC
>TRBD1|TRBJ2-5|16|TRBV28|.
CASSPLWDRGRETQYF
TGTGCCAGCAGCCCCCTATGGGACAGGGGGCGAGAGACCCAGTACTTC
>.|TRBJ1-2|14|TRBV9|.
CASSAAPGAYGYTF
TGTGCCAGCAGCGCGGCCCCCGGTGCCTATGGCTACACCTTC
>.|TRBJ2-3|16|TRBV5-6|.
CASSFVGMEVADTQYF
TGTGCCAGCAGCTTTGTCGGCATGGAGGTCGCAGATACGCAGTATTTT
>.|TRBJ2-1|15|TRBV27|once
CASSLHRVLVNEQFF
TGTGCCAGCAGTTTACACAGGGTTCTTGTCAATGAGCAGTTCTTC
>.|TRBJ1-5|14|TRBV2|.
CASRDSYSNQPQHF
TGTGCCAGCAGGGACAGTTATAGCAATCAGCCCCAGCATTTT
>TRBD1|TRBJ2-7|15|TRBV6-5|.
CASSRLRQGSYEQYF
TGTGCCAGCAGCAGACTTCGACAGGGCTCCTACGAGCAGTACTTC
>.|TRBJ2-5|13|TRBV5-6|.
CASSLKGLETQYF
TGTGCCAGCAGCTTGAAAGGTTTAGAGACCCAGTACTTC
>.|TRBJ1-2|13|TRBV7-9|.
CASSLGEAYGYTF
TGTGCCAGCAGCTTAGGAGAGGCCTATGGCTACACCTTC
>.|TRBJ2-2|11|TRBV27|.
CASSSNGELFF
TGTGCCAGCAGCAGCAATGGGGAGCTGTTTTTT
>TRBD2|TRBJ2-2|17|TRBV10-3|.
CAISESGLAGVVGELFF
TGTGCCATCAGTGAGTCTGGACTAGCGGGAGTCGTCGGGGAGCTGTTTTTT
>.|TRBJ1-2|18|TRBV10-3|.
CAIRALGDTGANTVGYTF
TGTGCCATCAGGGCCCTAGGAGATACTGGAGCAAATACCGTTGGCTACACCTTC
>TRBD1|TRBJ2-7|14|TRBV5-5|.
CASSRDRGPYEQYF
TGTGCCAGCAGCCGGGACAGGGGGCCCTACGAGCAGTACTTC
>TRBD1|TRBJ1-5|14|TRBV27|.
CASSPTGGNQPQHF
TGTGCCAGCAGCCCGACAGGGGGGAATCAGCCCCAGCATTTT
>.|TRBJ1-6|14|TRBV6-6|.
CASALTGTNSPLHF
TGTGCCAGCGCACTAACAGGGACTAATTCACCCCTCCACTTT